Described below is a single T cell receptor (beta chain) sequence and its context. This clonotype was seen more than once but under ten times. Its antigen specificity is not known. Per-nucleotide qualities are absent, and no much larger clonotype sits a single base away. This specimen belongs to a study of liver allograft versus peripheral blood T cells (dated by TCRdb to between 2020 and 2021). Study-wide context: The study compared T cell receptor repertoires found within transplanted livers against repertoires in the peripheral blood of liver transplant recipients. What the work shows at the level of the full study, not this receptor alone: T cell receptor repertoires inside liver allografts were reported to differ from those detected in peripheral blood.

Trimming takes 6 bases from V and 10 bases from J, and the germline ends sit 12 bases apart. The germline V gene (reference sequence) supplies CDR1 SEHNR and CDR2 FQNEAQ. There are 11 amino acids in the CDR3, from cysteine to phenylalanine inclusive. This entry keeps only the CDR3 DNA: 33 bases, framed from base 1. Sequencing took place on an Illumina MiSeq. The public reads were quality trimmed at Q25 with fastp and then assembled into clones with MiXCR by TCRdb, keeping productive beta chains. Rows matching on CDR3 protein sequence are summarized as one entry with the most common DNA and genes. The sample includes some 6,500 distinct CDR3 sequences, with around 18% observed a single time. The ten most abundant clones make up around 50% of the sample.

This chain joins TRBV7-9 to TRBJ1-1; TRBD1 is perhaps the D gene, given 5 matching bases. The receptor was derived from a human patient who had a liver transplant. After a transplant, not all T cells may be the patient's own; some may come from the graft donor. CDR3 region: CASSMTAGAFF. The DNA reads TGTGCCAGCAGTATGACAGCGGGAGCTTTCTTT.